This is a list of T cell receptor beta chains from one sample in a study of CD8 T cells in Susac syndrome. TCRdb redid the calling of the immunoSEQ multiplex PCR reads with MiXCR, one entry per CDR3 protein. The sample lists about 190,000 distinct CDR3 sequences, 85% to 95% occurring once. The sequenced material came from CD8+ T cells from PBMCs. The receptors were sampled from a human donor with Susac syndrome. Both conserved end residues are part of each CDR3. The D gene is left open where the match is weak. Size is stated for part of the rows, as once, few or many counts, or as a class when the clone is expanded.

TRBJ2-3 NA NA TRBV1 CTSSQDKIGAGASTDTQYF TGCACCAGCAGCCAAGATAAAATTGGGGCGGGAGCGAGCACAGATACGCAGTATTTT
TRBJ1-2 NA NA TRBV6-5 CASSDGQADGYTF TGTGCCAGCAGTGACGGGCAGGCGGATGGCTACACCTTC
TRBJ1-1 NA NA TRBV5-1 CASSNYRAPNTEAFF TGCGCCAGCAGCAACTACAGGGCCCCTAACACTGAAGCTTTCTTT
TRBJ2-6 TRBD1 NA TRBV19 CASSTRGQGRMDLTF TGTGCCAGCAGTACTAGGGGACAGGGTAGAATGGACCTGACTTTC
TRBJ2-7 NA NA TRBV5-6 CASSFPTAGTYEQYF TGTGCCAGCAGCTTTCCAACGGCAGGAACCTACGAGCAGTACTTC
TRBJ2-7 TRBD1 NA TRBV5-1 CASSLLGQEPYEQYF TGCGCCAGCAGCTTGTTAGGACAGGAGCCCTACGAGCAGTACTTC
TRBJ2-5 NA once TRBV29-1 CSVEGRRYAGRQETQYF TGCAGCGTTGAAGGCCGACGTTATGCAGGACGCCAAGAGACCCAGTACTTC
TRBJ2-7 NA NA TRBV7-9 CASSLSGTEPYEQYF TGTGCCAGCAGCTTGTCCGGGACGGAACCCTACGAGCAGTACTTC
TRBJ2-5 TRBD1 NA TRBV11-2 CASSFSGTEEETQYF TGTGCCAGCAGCTTTTCCGGGACAGAAGAAGAGACCCAGTACTTC
TRBJ1-1 NA NA TRBV15 CATSGDGGATEAFF TGTGCCACCAGCGGTGATGGGGGCGCCACTGAAGCTTTCTTT
TRBJ2-2 TRBD1 NA TRBV12-5 CASGLTPLTGAGTGELFF TGTGCTAGTGGTTTGACTCCTCTTACAGGGGCCGGTACCGGGGAGCTGTTTTTT
TRBJ2-6 TRBD1 NA TRBV7-9 CASSSSGTGTPSGANVLTF TGTGCCAGCAGTTCCTCCGGGACAGGGACTCCCTCTGGGGCCAACGTCCTGACTTTC
TRBJ1-1 NA once TRBV6-5 CASSYSGGAFF TGTGCCAGCAGTTACTCCGGGGGCGCTTTCTTT
TRBJ1-1 NA NA TRBV12-3/TRBV12-4 CASLRQSNTEAFF TGTGCCAGCCTTAGACAGTCGAACACTGAAGCTTTCTTT
TRBJ2-1 TRBD1 NA TRBV4-2 CASSLTLQGANEQFF TGTGCCAGCAGCCTAACCCTACAGGGGGCCAATGAGCAGTTCTTC
TRBJ1-2 TRBD1 NA TRBV6-5 CASSLARDRGSYGYTF TGTGCCAGCAGTTTAGCAAGGGACAGGGGGAGCTATGGCTACACCTTC
TRBJ1-1 NA NA TRBV20-1 CSARSDLGIAFF TGCAGTGCTAGATCAGATTTAGGAATAGCTTTCTTT
TRBJ2-1 NA once TRBV24-1 CATSDHRVGEQFF TGTGCCACCAGTGATCACAGGGTCGGTGAGCAGTTCTTC
TRBJ1-2 NA NA TRBV7-2 CASSLATGGPLDGYTF TGTGCCAGCAGCTTAGCGACGGGGGGACCGCTCGATGGCTACACCTTC
TRBJ1-6 NA once TRBV5-6 CASSLDGGESPLHF TGTGCCAGCAGCTTGGACGGGGGTGAGTCACCCCTCCACTTT
TRBJ1-2 TRBD1 NA TRBV18 CASSPKFQGDRGGGYTF TGTGCCAGCTCACCAAAGTTCCAGGGGGACAGGGGAGGCGGCTACACCTTC
TRBJ1-1 NA NA TRBV15 CATSPEGWENTEAFF TGTGCCACCAGCCCCGAGGGGTGGGAGAACACTGAAGCTTTCTTT
TRBJ2-7 NA once TRBV2 CASSEAGAANQYF TGTGCCAGCAGTGAAGCTGGGGCGGCTAATCAGTACTTC
TRBJ2-7 TRBD1 NA TRBV6-5 CASSYGTESSYEQYF TGTGCCAGCAGTTACGGGACAGAGAGCTCCTACGAGCAGTACTTC
TRBJ1-2 TRBD1 NA TRBV5-6 CASSTTDRAGYTF TGTGCCAGCAGCACGACAGACAGGGCTGGCTACACCTTC
TRBJ1-3 TRBD1 NA TRBV4-1 CASSQDGDRGDTIYF TGCGCCAGCAGCCAAGATGGAGACAGGGGCGACACCATATATTTT
TRBJ2-1 TRBD2 NA TRBV12-3/TRBV12-4 CASSFGLAGEQFF TGTGCCAGCAGCTTCGGACTAGCGGGTGAGCAGTTCTTC
TRBJ2-6 NA NA TRBV27 CASSSHSGANVLTF TGTGCCAGCAGTTCCCACTCTGGGGCCAACGTCCTGACTTTC
TRBJ1-2 TRBD1 NA TRBV12-3/TRBV12-4 CASSSPGQINYGYTF TGTGCCAGCAGTTCCCCGGGACAGATAAACTATGGCTACACCTTC
TRBJ1-1 NA NA TRBV30 CAWALDKSIEAFF TGTGCCTGGGCCCTGGACAAGTCAATCGAAGCTTTCTTT
TRBJ1-6 TRBD1 NA TRBV9 CASSETGKYNSPLHF TGTGCCAGCAGCGAGACAGGGAAGTATAATTCACCCCTCCACTTT
TRBJ1-3 NA NA TRBV2 CASSQGYGNTIYF TGTGCCAGCTCTCAGGGTTACGGAAACACCATATATTTT
TRBJ2-5 NA NA TRBV6-2/TRBV6-3 CASSYGLRETQYF TGTGCCAGCAGTTACGGTTTACGGGAGACCCAGTACTTC
TRBJ2-3 TRBD2 NA TRBV5-4 CASSLSTSGKDTQYF TGTGCCAGCAGCTTATCGACTAGCGGGAAAGATACGCAGTATTTT
TRBJ1-1 TRBD1 NA TRBV12-3/TRBV12-4 CASSPPGTGVAFF TGTGCCAGCAGTCCCCCTGGGACAGGGGTAGCCTTCTTT
TRBJ2-3 TRBD2 NA TRBV4-2 CASSQGGGARADTQYF TGTGCCAGCAGCCAAGGCGGGGGGGCCAGGGCAGATACGCAGTATTTT
TRBJ1-2 TRBD1 NA TRBV19 CASSPGDSYGYTF TGTGCCAGTAGTCCAGGGGACAGCTATGGCTACACCTTC
TRBJ1-1 TRBD1 NA TRBV6-1 CASRRQGRTEAFF TGTGCCAGCAGAAGACAGGGGCGAACTGAAGCTTTCTTT
TRBJ2-1 NA NA TRBV20-1 CSARDLEGGFYNEQFF TGCAGTGCTAGAGATCTAGAAGGGGGATTCTACAATGAGCAGTTCTTC
TRBJ1-3 NA NA TRBV9 CAIPGPFDSGNTIYF TGTGCCATACCGGGTCCTTTCGACTCTGGAAACACCATATATTTT
TRBJ2-1 TRBD2 NA TRBV14 CASSQAGLAGYNEQFF TGTGCCAGCAGCCAAGCTGGACTAGCGGGGTACAATGAGCAGTTCTTC
TRBJ2-2 NA NA TRBV20-1 CSARDLGEGGTGELFF TGCAGTGCTAGAGATCTGGGGGAGGGGGGCACCGGGGAGCTGTTTTTT
TRBJ1-2 NA NA TRBV5-6 CASSSRNGVTFGYTF TGTGCCAGCAGCTCTCGGAACGGGGTGACGTTCGGCTACACCTTC
TRBJ2-2 NA NA TRBV5-1 CASSLDRELFF TGCGCCAGCAGCTTGGACAGGGAGCTGTTTTTT
TRBJ2-7 TRBD2 NA TRBV9 CASSAGGASGYEQYF TGTGCCAGCAGCGCGGGAGGGGCTAGCGGCTACGAGCAGTACTTC
TRBJ2-1 TRBD2 NA TRBV7-2 CASSQWGTSGYNEQFF TGTGCCAGCAGCCAATGGGGGACTAGCGGGTACAATGAGCAGTTCTTC
TRBJ1-1 NA NA TRBV5-1 CASSLAPEEAFF TGCGCCAGCAGCTTGGCCCCGGAAGAAGCTTTCTTT
TRBJ1-2 NA NA TRBV5-6 CASSSGGPGIYGYTF TGTGCCAGCAGCTCCGGTGGTCCGGGAATCTATGGCTACACCTTC
TRBJ2-5 NA NA TRBV12-3/TRBV12-4 CASSPDMYQETQYF TGTGCCAGCAGTCCGGACATGTACCAAGAGACCCAGTACTTC
TRBJ2-5 TRBD2 NA TRBV2 CASSQREGKTQYF TGTGCCAGCAGTCAGCGGGAGGGGAAGACCCAGTACTTC